Listed below are T cell receptor beta chains from one sample, sequenced in a study of CXCR3-negative and CXCR3-positive naive CD8 T cells. TCRdb reprocessed the 5' RACE reads, keeping one entry per CDR3 protein, no DNA. The ten most abundant clones cover approximately 1.9% of a sample with about 3,600 distinct CDR3 sequences. The material sequenced was naive CXCR3- CD8+ T cells from blood. All receptors derive from a human donor in good health. Some clones in this sample may be carry-over from other donors' samples. Each CDR3 is given with its conserved first and last residue. The order of the fields is J gene, V gene, clone size, CDR3 protein. A row's size may be missing; if present it is once, few, many or a size class.

>TRBJ2-3|TRBV29-1|.
CSGDGLAGAGAGPDTQYF
>TRBJ2-5|TRBV3-1|medium-sized
CASSQGHTVQETQYF
>TRBJ1-6|TRBV20-1|medium-sized
CSARQGEYSPLHF
>TRBJ1-1|TRBV29-1|medium-sized
CSVDTRSTEAFF
>TRBJ1-1|TRBV5-1|medium-sized
CASSLAGGTGARGTEAFF
>TRBJ1-5|TRBV6-2/TRBV6-3|.
CASSYEDRYQPQHF
>TRBJ2-1|TRBV6-2/TRBV6-3|medium-sized
CATRLDTSYNEQFF
>TRBJ1-1|TRBV7-9|.
CASSPPGRTNTPAFF
>TRBJ2-7|TRBV18|large
CASSPPNSAYEQYF
>TRBJ2-5|TRBV29-1|.
CSVGGLAGGSETQYF
>TRBJ2-4|TRBV10-3|.
CAISESSNDIQYF
>TRBJ1-1|TRBV7-9|.
CASSLGAVEAFF
>TRBJ2-2|TRBV2|medium-sized
CASSFSGGTGELFF
>TRBJ1-5|TRBV7-6|large
CASSTGGQNQPQHF
>TRBJ1-1|TRBV29-1|.
CSAPAAGTTEAFF
>TRBJ2-5|TRBV27|medium-sized
CASRGGETQYF
>TRBJ2-3|TRBV5-4|.
CASSAFIAGNTDTQYF
>TRBJ1-2|TRBV4-3|medium-sized
CASSQDVTSNYGYTF
>TRBJ2-1|TRBV6-6|.
CASRDSGLNEQFF
>TRBJ2-1|TRBV7-6|.
CASSGQAVEQFF
>TRBJ1-1|TRBV19|.
CASSSYSGGTTEAFF
>TRBJ2-1|TRBV7-9|.
CASSERRVNEQFF
>TRBJ1-1|TRBV6-2/TRBV6-3|.
CASSYSPSTGTEAFF
>TRBJ2-3|TRBV6-2/TRBV6-3|medium-sized
CASSYWTSGGSTDTQYF
>TRBJ2-5|TRBV4-3|.
CASSQGDFSGWGETQYF
>TRBJ1-2|TRBV16|medium-sized
CASSQSSTGSAGYTF
>TRBJ2-1|TRBV7-6|.
CASSLMTGREVF
>TRBJ1-1|TRBV29-1|.
CSVEGGQGNTEAFF
>TRBJ2-2|TRBV21-1|.
CASSKEKGGQGRTGELFF
>TRBJ2-5|TRBV6-5|.
CASSVWEAQETQYF
>TRBJ2-2|TRBV6-6|medium-sized
CASRTGTNTGELFF
>TRBJ2-6|TRBV6-5|.
CASSYSTAGPGANVLTF
>TRBJ2-7|TRBV20-1|medium-sized
CSAQDRGAYEQYF
>TRBJ1-1|TRBV24-1|medium-sized
CATSTSGNTEAFF
>TRBJ1-1|TRBV9|medium-sized
CASSVGAVNTEAFF
>TRBJ1-1|TRBV29-1|.
CSARGQGSGEAFF
>TRBJ1-1|TRBV4-3|medium-sized
CASSQDWPQALNTEAFF
>TRBJ2-2|TRBV11-2|.
CASLDRDNTGELFF
>TRBJ2-1|TRBV7-6|medium-sized
CASSLENDYNEQFF
>TRBJ2-5|TRBV19|medium-sized
CASSIMGLETQYF
>TRBJ1-1|TRBV25-1|medium-sized
CASSVTGVGTEAFF
>TRBJ1-3|TRBV12-3/TRBV12-4|medium-sized
CASSSPGLGNTIYF
>TRBJ2-7|TRBV7-9|.
CASSPSGTGGYEQYF
>TRBJ1-1|TRBV6-2/TRBV6-3|.
CASLFSFTEAFF
>TRBJ2-1|TRBV29-1|.
CSGRVALHDNEQFF
>TRBJ2-5|TRBV2|.
CASTRAKPETQYF
>TRBJ2-7|TRBV20-1|medium-sized
CSASQITYEQYF
>TRBJ2-7|TRBV11-2|medium-sized
CASSLDEVYEQYF
>TRBJ2-3|TRBV27|large
CASSFRDRVTDTQYF
>TRBJ2-3|TRBV6-6|medium-sized
CASSYVGGGPDTQYF
>TRBJ1-3|TRBV20-1|medium-sized
CSATTSYSGNTIYF
>TRBJ2-1|TRBV25-1|medium-sized
CASSDELRNEQFF
>TRBJ1-5|TRBV6-2/TRBV6-3|medium-sized
CASSYRDGVYTGGNQPQHF
>TRBJ2-7|TRBV5-6|.
CASSGTGLADYEQYF